Each of the 20 T cell receptor beta chains below was sequenced from the same sample in a study of T cell changes during pregnancy in multiple sclerosis. Only in-frame clones appear in the TCRdb table, and some are missing; sequencing was by immunoSEQ multiplex PCR. The sample shows 90,000 to 120,000 clones, roughly 90% of them seen only once. Sequencing was performed on peripheral blood, taken in the third trimester of pregnancy. All receptors derive from a female donor in good health, enrolled as a control in a pregnancy study.

The genes are TRBV7-9 and TRBJ1-1, with 7 bases matching TRBD1. V shed 5 bases, J shed 0 bases, and the junction held 12 bases outside the gene matches. The CDR3 sequence is 17 residues long. In germline, CDR1 is SEHNR, CDR2 FQNEAQ (reference sequence). DNA for the CDR3: TGTGCCAGCAGCGTAGGGGGCGAGGACCTTATGAACACTGAAGCTTTCTTT. Amino acids: CASSVGGEDLMNTEAFF.

The table lists this clone with a count of one. The J gene is TRBJ2-7, the V gene TRBV7-9, with 7 bases matching TRBD1. Looked up from germline, CDR1 is SEHNR and CDR2 is FQNEAQ (reference sequence). With 8 bases clipped from V and 0 bases from J, the junction kept 7 bases outside the gene matches. The CDR3 covers 14 residues. CDR3: CASSGTVSSYEQYF. CDR3 DNA: TGTGCCAGCTCCGGGACAGTGAGCTCCTACGAGCAGTACTTC.

This sequence joins TRBV7-6 and TRBJ1-4; tentatively, D is TRBD1 (5 bases). Trimming cost V 4 bases and J 7 bases, with 10 bases left between them. This CDR3 has 13 residues. Germline CDR1 SGHVS, CDR2 FNYEAQ. The CDR3 spells CASSSGGGEKLFF. The CDR3 DNA is TGTGCCAGCAGCTCCGGGGGGGGTGAAAAACTGTTTTTT.

The genes are TRBV5-6 and TRBJ1-2, with 7 bases matching TRBD1. Looked up from germline, CDR1 is SGHDT and CDR2 is YYEEEE. Losses at the gene ends were 0 bases for V and 6 bases for J; bases not matched to a gene: 11. The CDR3 spans 16 residues. CDR3 loop: CASSLEGTVELNGYTF. Written as DNA, the CDR3 is TGTGCCAGCAGCTTGGAGGGGACAGTGGAATTAAATGGCTACACCTTC.

This rearrangement joins TRBV13 to TRBJ2-1; tentatively, D is TRBD1 (5 bases). Germline assignment: CDR1 PRHDT and CDR2 FYEKMQ (reference sequence). The V end lost 5 bases, the J end lost 4 bases, and 15 bases lay between the germline ends. The CDR3 consists of 15 residues. DNA for the CDR3: TGTGCCAGCAGCCTACCAGGGCTGGAGTACAATGAGCAGTTCTTC. Its protein product is CASSLPGLEYNEQFF.

The chain is built from TRBV11-2 and TRBJ1-2; D remains ambiguous. The CDR3 loop spans 16 amino acids. V was clipped by 1 base and J by 0 bases, with 12 bases between them. Germline V gene data show CDR1 as SGHAT and CDR2 as FQNNGV. CDR3: CASSLASGASNYGYTF. The CDR3 region has the DNA TGTGCCAGCAGCTTAGCCTCAGGCGCTTCTAACTATGGCTACACCTTC.

The rearrangement uses TRBV7-9 and TRBJ2-7; 8 nucleotides agree with TRBD1. Germline CDR1 SEHNR, CDR2 FQNEAQ (reference sequence). The CDR3 length is 15 residues. Trimming cost V 0 bases and J 3 bases; bases outside gene matches: 4. The CDR3 sequence is CASSLAGTGNYEQYF. The DNA of the CDR3 is TGTGCCAGCAGCTTAGCAGGGACAGGAAACTACGAGCAGTACTTC. The whole variable domain, filled in from reference TRBV7-9 and TRBJ2-7, reads DTGVSQNPRHKITKRGQNVTFRCDPISEHNRLYWYRQTLGQGPEFLTYFQNEAQLEKSRLLSDRFSAERPKGSFSTLEIQRTEQGDSAMYLCASSLAGTGNYEQYFGPGTRLTVT.

The table lists this clone with a few counts. No conserved phenylalanine or tryptophan is present at the end of the CDR3, so a read error is the likely explanation. It is unclear where the CDR3 begins or ends on the DNA, so no DNA is shown, and the CDR3 is as TCRdb lists it. The rearrangement links TRBV30 to TRBJ1-1. Germline CDR1 GTSNPN, CDR2 SVGIG (reference sequence). From its first to its last residue, the CDR3 has 10 amino acids. This chain's CDR3 is CAWSVWWSHL.

This chain links TRBV4-2 with TRBJ2-2; D remains unclear. There are 14 residues in the CDR3. The V end was cut by 4 bases, the J end by 1 base, with 7 bases between. Germline loops: CDR1 LGHNA, CDR2 YNFKEQ. CDR3 protein: CASSPQENTGELFF. In DNA, the CDR3 is TGTGCCAGCAGCCCCCAGGAGAACACCGGGGAGCTGTTTTTT.

This chain connects TRBV5-1 to TRBJ2-5; 7 bases align to TRBD1. Germline CDR1 SGHRS, CDR2 YFSETQ. With 0 bases clipped from V and 1 base from J, the junction kept 12 bases outside the gene matches. The length of the CDR3 is 18 residues. The CDR3 sequence: CASSLAVLGGRPQETQYF. In DNA form, the CDR3 reads TGCGCCAGCAGCTTGGCCGTTTTAGGGGGCCGCCCCCAAGAGACCCAGTACTTC.

V is TRBV5-1 and J is TRBJ2-7; D possibly corresponds to TRBD2 (6 bases). Germline lookup yields CDR1 SGHRS and CDR2 YFSETQ. Between the trimmed V and J ends, which lost 0 bases and 4 bases, there was a span of 17 bases. The CDR3 spans 16 residues. The CDR3 nucleotides are TGCGCCAGCAGCTTGGGATTGGAGGGAGTAGCGTACGAGCAGTACTTC. Its protein is CASSLGLEGVAYEQYF. The whole variable domain, filled in from reference TRBV5-1 and TRBJ2-7, reads KAGVTQTPRYLIKTRGQQVTLSCSPISGHRSVSWYQQTPGQGLQFLFEYFSETQRNKGNFPGRFSGRQFSNSRSEMNVSTLELGDSALYLCASSLGLEGVAYEQYFGPGTRLTVT.

The chain couples TRBV7-6 to TRBJ2-7; D gene unclear. V lost 7 bases, J lost 5 bases, and 15 bases lay in between. Per the germline V gene, CDR1 is SGHVS and CDR2 is FNYEAQ. This CDR3 spans 13 amino acids. The CDR3 DNA reads as TGTGCCAGCAAAGACTCCCTCCTCCACGAGCAGTACTTC. Residues: CASKDSLLHEQYF.

This clone showed up just once. The chain recombines TRBV5-6 with TRBJ2-1; 12 positions match TRBD2. Germline assignment: CDR1 SGHDT and CDR2 YYEEEE. This CDR3 is built from 15 residues. Germline trimming cut 5 bases from V and 6 bases from J; bases unmatched to any gene: 6. The CDR3 coding sequence is TGTGCCAGCAGTCCCCTAGCGGGGGGGCCCAATGAGCAGTTCTTC. The encoded protein is CASSPLAGGPNEQFF.

This clone was observed a handful of times. The V gene is TRBV5-4, the J gene TRBJ2-5; 11 bases fit TRBD2. The CDR3 is 16 amino acids. In germline, CDR1 is SGHNT, CDR2 YYREEE (reference sequence). With V trimmed by 3 bases and J by 1 base, 5 bases remained unmatched. The CDR3 here is CASSYPLAGGQETQYF. In nucleotides, the CDR3 is TGTGCCAGCAGCTACCCGCTAGCGGGGGGCCAAGAGACCCAGTACTTC.

The rearrangement uses TRBV5-5 and TRBJ1-2, with D perhaps matching TRBD1 (5 bases). Germline CDR1 and CDR2: SGHKS and YYEKEE (reference sequence). The ends were cut back, 5 bases at V and 1 base at J, with 9 bases in the middle. CDR3 length equals 13 residues. The CDR3 region is CASRIGDNYGYTF. The CDR3 region has the DNA TGTGCCAGCAGAATAGGGGATAACTATGGCTACACCTTC. The entire variable domain, with the rest obtained from reference TRBV5-5 and TRBJ1-2, is as follows: DAGVTQSPTHLIKTRGQQVTLRCSPISGHKSVSWYQQVLGQGPQFIFQYYEKEERGRGNFPDRFSARQFPNYSSELNVNALLLGDSALYLCASRIGDNYGYTFGSGTRLTVV.

The chain uses TRBV6-1 and TRBJ1-2; D is possibly TRBD1 (6 bases). The CDR3 is made up of 16 amino acids. Germline V gene sequence: CDR1 MNHNS, CDR2 SASEGT. Trimming removed 1 base from V and 9 bases from J, with 21 bases in between. This CDR3 reads CASSEGVAAQGKRYTF. The CDR3 DNA is TGTGCCAGCAGTGAAGGGGTGGCAGCCCAGGGGAAACGCTACACCTTC.

The gene calls are TRBV7-2 and TRBJ1-4, with D tentatively TRBD1 (6 bases). Germline CDR1 reads SGHTA; CDR2 reads FQGNSA. With 2 bases removed from V and 7 bases from J, the gap between germline ends came to 14 bases. The length of the CDR3 is 15 residues. The CDR3 nucleotides are TGTGCCAGCAGCTTATCCCCAGGGGTTAGTGAAAAACTGTTTTTT. It specifies CASSLSPGVSEKLFF.

This clone was counted a single time. The chain links TRBV30 to TRBJ2-7; the D gene is possibly TRBD1 (6 bases). The CDR3 sequence is 12 residues long. Deletions cut 5 bases from V and 5 bases from J, with 13 bases between. The germline V gene has CDR1 GTSNPN and CDR2 SVGIG (reference sequence). In nucleotides, the CDR3 is TGTGCCTGGGCCACAGGGTCCCACGAGCAGTACTTC. Translating gives CAWATGSHEQYF.

V gene TRBV4-2 combines with J gene TRBJ1-1, with D maybe TRBD1 (6 bases). CDR3 size: 16 residues. Germline V gives CDR1 LGHNA, CDR2 YNFKEQ. V was shortened by 3 bases and J by 5 bases, with 19 bases between the two germline ends. DNA for the CDR3: TGTGCCAGCAGCCACGACAGAGCGGGGGCTGGAACTGAAGCTTTCTTT. It codes for CASSHDRAGAGTEAFF.

This CDR3 is CASSLSRTNEVTQYF. CDR3 sequence (DNA): TGTGCCAGCAGCTTGAGTCGGACAAACGAAGTGACCCAGTACTTC. The rearrangement links TRBV5-4 to TRBJ2-5; the D gene is possibly TRBD1 (5 bases). The germline gives CDR1 SGHNT, CDR2 YYREEE (reference sequence). The V gene lost 1 base and the J gene lost 7 bases, with 17 bases spanning the gap. The CDR3 is made up of 15 amino acids.